The 17 T cell receptor beta chains in this list originate from one sample, sequenced in a study of Ad26.COV2.S vaccination and SARS-CoV-2 variants. Treatment meaning: over 15 received Ad26.COV2.S at low or high dose, single or two shots; five or six received placebo; per-sample allocation not given. It was on day 63 after the first vaccine or placebo injection that samples were taken. The data were produced by immunoSEQ multiplex PCR, yet TCRdb's version contains in-frame clones alone and is incomplete. This table has hundreds of thousands of clones, around 86% appearing once. Material: peripheral blood, obtained in a trial of Ad26.COV2.S vaccine versus placebo. Source of these receptors: a person between 18 and 59 years old who received the Ad26.COV2.S COVID-19 vaccine or a placebo.

The chain couples TRBV6-5 to TRBJ1-2; D might be TRBD1 (5 bases). This CDR3 contains 14 residues. From germline, CDR1 is MNHEY and CDR2 SVGAGI. V was clipped by 7 bases and J by 5 bases, with 17 bases between them. CDR3 region: CASTYTLGGYGYTF. The CDR3 coding sequence is TGTGCCAGCACCTACACGCTCGGGGGGTATGGCTACACCTTC.

The V call is TRBV3-1 (or the pseudogene TRBV3-2), the J call TRBJ1-1; D gene uncertain. This CDR3 region has 14 residues. The germline CDR1 and CDR2 sequences are LGHDT and YNNKEL (reference sequence). The V end was cut by 0 bases, the J end by 5 bases, with 10 bases between. CDR3: CASSQESRSTEAFF. The CDR3 DNA follows: TGTGCCAGCAGCCAAGAGTCCAGAAGTACTGAAGCTTTCTTT.

This sequence joins TRBV15 and TRBJ1-6; TRBD1 aligns across 9 bases. Per germline, CDR1 LNHNV and CDR2 YYDKDF (reference sequence). The V and J ends lost 4 bases and 10 bases, in that order; junction bases with no gene match: 8. This CDR3 is built from 15 residues. This chain's CDR3 is CATSTLMDRGSPLHF. CDR3 DNA: TGTGCCACCAGCACACTGATGGACAGGGGATCACCCCTCCACTTT.

The chain joins TRBV3-1 (or the pseudogene TRBV3-2) to TRBJ1-1; D remains unclear. V dropped 5 bases and J dropped 3 bases, with 13 bases sitting between them. This CDR3 has 14 amino acids. Per the germline V gene, CDR1 is LGHDT and CDR2 is YNNKEL (reference sequence). In DNA, the CDR3 is TGTGCCAGCAGCTCAACCCCCGGGGACACTGAAGCTTTCTTT. As protein: CASSSTPGDTEAFF.

The rearrangement links TRBV5-6 to TRBJ1-5; unclear D gene. V gave up 0 bases and J gave up 8 bases, with 9 bases separating them. The CDR3 spans 13 residues. The V gene's germline CDR1 is SGHDT and CDR2 YYEEEE. DNA for the CDR3: TGTGCCAGCAGCTTGGGGGCAGGTGAGCCCCAGCATTTT. Translated: CASSLGAGEPQHF.

The chain carries TRBV30 and TRBJ1-4; tentative D call: TRBD1 (6 bases). CDR3 length equals 13 residues. V gave up 2 bases and J gave up 8 bases, with 12 bases separating them. Germline CDR1 GTSNPN, CDR2 SVGIG (reference sequence). CDR3 protein: CAWSRGGREKLFF. CDR3 DNA: TGTGCCTGGAGTCGAGGGGGGCGGGAAAAACTGTTTTTT.

This rearrangement joins TRBV5-4 to TRBJ2-1, with a weak D call TRBD2 (7 bases). Trimming removed 4 bases at V and 3 bases at J, with 14 bases between. Germline values: CDR1 SGHNT, CDR2 YYREEE (reference sequence). CDR3 length: 15 residues. The CDR3 nucleotides are TGTGCCAGCAGCCTGGGGGGGACAAACTACAATGAGCAGTTCTTC. Translating it yields CASSLGGTNYNEQFF.

The CDR3 nucleotides read TGTGCCACCAGCAGAGGGGGGCTAGGGACTAATGAAAAACTGTTTTTT. This translates into CATSRGGLGTNEKLFF. The gene calls are TRBV15 and TRBJ1-4; D perhaps matches TRBD1 (6 bases). Germline CDR1 reads LNHNV; CDR2 reads YYDKDF (reference sequence). The CDR3 consists of 16 residues. The V gene lost 1 base and the J gene lost 2 bases, with 11 bases spanning the gap.

The chain couples TRBV7-2 to TRBJ2-7; 7 nucleotides line up with TRBD1. Germline CDR1 is SGHTA and CDR2 is FQGNSA. The CDR3 has 15 residues. The V and J ends lost 4 bases and 3 bases, in that order; junction bases with no gene match: 9. The CDR3 nucleotides read TGTGCCAGCAGCTCAACCGGGACAGAATTCTACGAGCAGTACTTC. Protein sequence: CASSSTGTEFYEQYF.

This rearrangement joins TRBV6-5 to TRBJ1-1, with D tentatively TRBD1 (5 bases). Germline assignment: CDR1 MNHEY and CDR2 SVGAGI. The V and J ends lost 2 bases and 1 base respectively, with 11 bases between them. The CDR3 loop spans 15 amino acids. CDR3 sequence reads: CASSYADRGNTEAFF. As DNA, the CDR3 is TGTGCCAGCAGTTACGCGGATAGGGGGAACACTGAAGCTTTCTTT.

This chain connects TRBV10-3 to TRBJ1-3; perhaps TRBD1 as D (6 bases). The V gene's germline CDR1 is ENHRY and CDR2 SYGVKD. The germline V and J ends were trimmed by 7 bases and 0 bases, with 10 bases remaining between them. The CDR3 extends over 14 amino acids. The CDR3 DNA is TGTGCCATCACATCAGGGGACTCTGGAAACACCATATATTTT. Protein product: CAITSGDSGNTIYF.

V gene TRBV5-4 combines with J gene TRBJ2-5; no definite D call. The CDR3 has 17 residues. The germline gives CDR1 SGHNT, CDR2 YYREEE (reference sequence). Trimming left V 0 bases short and J 2 bases short, with 17 bases between. This CDR3 reads CASSLALYPERQETQYF. CDR3 in DNA: TGTGCCAGCAGCTTGGCGCTGTACCCAGAGAGACAAGAGACCCAGTACTTC.

The chain joins TRBV7-2 to TRBJ1-2; D ambiguous. The V and J ends lost 1 base and 4 bases respectively, with 1 base between them. The CDR3 covers 11 residues. Germline V gene lookup returns CDR1 SGHTA and CDR2 FQGNSA. The CDR3 nucleotides read TGTGCCAGCAGCTTAGTCTATGGCTACACCTTC. It translates to CASSLVYGYTF.

V usage is TRBV19 and J usage is TRBJ1-4; D gene unclear. The CDR3 spans 14 residues. V lost 7 bases to trimming and J lost 0 bases, with 9 bases between them. Germline values: CDR1 LNHDA, CDR2 SQIVND (reference sequence). The CDR3 bases are TGTGCCAGTACCAGAGTTGCAACTAATGAAAAACTGTTTTTT. Encoded protein: CASTRVATNEKLFF.

V is TRBV27 and J is TRBJ1-5; D gene uncertain. This CDR3 has 13 amino acids. The V gene's germline CDR1 is MNHEY and CDR2 SMNVEV (reference sequence). Trimming pared 5 bases from V and 3 bases from J, leaving 8 bases between. CDR3 loop: CASSPDTNQPQHF. The DNA of the CDR3 is TGTGCCAGCAGTCCCGACACCAATCAGCCCCAGCATTTT.

J is TRBJ1-5 and V is TRBV12-3 or TRBV12-4; D not certain. The V gene lost 3 bases and the J gene lost 4 bases, with 7 bases spanning the gap. This CDR3 has 13 amino acids. This CDR3 reads CASSFSRNQPQHF. In nucleotides, the CDR3 is TGTGCCAGCAGTTTTTCACGGAATCAGCCCCAGCATTTT.

The chain links TRBV18 to TRBJ1-5; 9 bases align to TRBD1. The CDR3 totals 15 residues. Trimming at V came to 4 bases and at J to 1 base, leaving 2 bases not matched to a gene. The germline CDR1 and CDR2 sequences are KGHSH and LQKENI. The CDR3, as DNA: TGTGCCAGCTCACTAGGACAGGGGAGCAATCAGCCCCAGCATTTT. As protein: CASSLGQGSNQPQHF.